This TCR beta chain was documented in a study of cytomegalovirus exposure and HLA in healthy donors. PCR primers comprised 60 Vbeta and 13 Jbeta primers. Here immunoSEQ multiplex PCR was the method, and the copy in TCRdb shows in-frame clones only, minus some. This repertoire shows fewer than 200,000 clones, roughly four fifths found once; its top ten account for about 10%. J gave up 2 bases and V 1 base, and 3 bases lay outside the gene matches. The germline V gene has CDR1 LGHNT and CDR2 FRNRAP. This CDR3 has 18 amino acids. The sequencing sample was made of PBMCs. J is TRBJ2-1 and V is TRBV12-5; 15 positions agree with TRBD2. The receptor comes from a man aged 50-59 years in good health and CMV-seropositive. The CDR3 spells CASGLAGTSGGPYNEQFF. Here the CDR3 DNA reads TGTGCTAGTGGTTTGGCCGGGACTAGCGGGGGGCCCTACAATGAGCAGTTCTTC.